This entry is about one T cell receptor beta chain. The sample belongs to a study of blood T cell repertoires in COVID-19. Libraries were prepared by immunoSEQ multiplex PCR; TCRdb keeps only in-frame clonotypes and omits some of them. The table includes roughly 300,000 clones, just over 85% detected once. The V end was cut by 1 base, the J end by 1 base, with 13 bases between. The CDR3 has 16 residues. Germline V gives CDR1 SGHNT, CDR2 YENEEA. Sequencing was carried out using PBMCs or T cells enriched from blood (not recorded which). V is TRBV11-3 and J is TRBJ2-5; D might be TRBD1 (5 bases). The source of this sequence is a man between 25 and 39 years old who had recovered from COVID-19. The DNA of the CDR3 is TGTGCCAGCAGCTTAGGACAGCTCCAAAGCCAAGAGACCCAGTACTTC. It encodes CASSLGQLQSQETQYF.